This entry concerns a single T cell receptor beta chain. Antigen unknown. This sample was included in a study of beta chain features in type 1 diabetes. Study-level points and caveats: All four CD4+ subsets from Type 1 diabetes patients carried moderately but significantly shorter TCRB CDR3s. Among patients, naive, central memory and Treg TCRB repertoires appeared more similar than among healthy donors. Diminished insertions and augmented deletions at VDJ junctions characterized type 1 diabetes patients.

One heparinised blood draw averaging around 100 mL was given by each donor. This CDR3 is built from 15 residues. The germline V and J ends were trimmed by 4 bases and 7 bases, with 20 bases remaining between them. Germline lookup yields CDR1 KGHSH and CDR2 LQKENI. Expressed TCRB transcripts were sequenced, since all the RNA that had been isolated was reverse transcribed. TCRdb keeps only in-frame clones here, not all; method: immunoSEQ multiplex PCR. The sample lists some 200,000 clones; 16% were seen once. The TCR originated in a man aged 25-45 years with type 1 diabetes. The sequencing sample was made of naive CD4+ T cells from blood. V usage is TRBV18 and J usage is TRBJ2-7; D gene ambiguous. The CDR3 spells CASSQEGLSVGEQYF. CDR3 bases: TGTGCCAGCTCACAGGAAGGCCTTTCGGTCGGTGAGCAGTACTTC.